This record concerns one TCR beta chain sequence. This specimen comes from a study of blood T cell repertoires in COVID-19. Across the study: The cDNA or gDNA used as material had been derived from T cells, B-cell-depleted T cells, or PBMCs.

The data were produced by immunoSEQ multiplex PCR, yet TCRdb's version contains in-frame clones alone and is incomplete. This sample has tens of thousands of clones, with 90% found just once. V was clipped by 7 bases and J by 4 bases; unmatched bases: 5. CDR1 is SGHAT and CDR2 is FQNNGV in the germline V gene. There are 13 residues in the CDR3. Sequencing was performed on peripheral blood. The TCR comes from a man aged 50 to 60 with acute or convalescent COVID-19. V is TRBV11-2 and J is TRBJ2-5, with TRBD1 matching over 8 bases. The CDR3 DNA sequence: TGTGCCAGCAACGGACAGGGAGCAGAGACCCAGTACTTC. This gives the protein CASNGQGAETQYF.